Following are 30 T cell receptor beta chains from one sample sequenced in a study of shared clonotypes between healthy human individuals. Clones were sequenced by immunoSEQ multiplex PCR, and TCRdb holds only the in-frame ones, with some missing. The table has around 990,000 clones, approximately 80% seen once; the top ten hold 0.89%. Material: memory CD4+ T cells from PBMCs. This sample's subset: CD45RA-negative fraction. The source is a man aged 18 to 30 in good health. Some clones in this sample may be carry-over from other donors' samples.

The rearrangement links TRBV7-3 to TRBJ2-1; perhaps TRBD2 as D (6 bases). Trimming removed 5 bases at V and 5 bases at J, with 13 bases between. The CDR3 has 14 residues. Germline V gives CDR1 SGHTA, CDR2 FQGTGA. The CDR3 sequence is CASSPGLTNNEQFF. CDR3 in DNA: TGTGCCAGCAGCCCCGGACTAACCAACAATGAGCAGTTCTTC. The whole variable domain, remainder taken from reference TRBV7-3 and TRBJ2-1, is GAGVSQTPSNKVTEKGKYVELRCDPISGHTALYWYRQSLGQGPEFLIYFQGTGAADDSGLPNDRFFAVRPEGSVSTLKIQRTERGDSAVYLCASSPGLTNNEQFFGPGTRLTVL.

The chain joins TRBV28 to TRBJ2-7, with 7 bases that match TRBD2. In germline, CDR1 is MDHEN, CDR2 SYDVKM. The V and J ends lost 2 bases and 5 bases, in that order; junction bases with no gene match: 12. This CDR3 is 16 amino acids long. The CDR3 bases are TGTGCCAGCAGTTTACCACTGACGCGGGAGAAGGACGAGCAGTACTTC. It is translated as CASSLPLTREKDEQYF.

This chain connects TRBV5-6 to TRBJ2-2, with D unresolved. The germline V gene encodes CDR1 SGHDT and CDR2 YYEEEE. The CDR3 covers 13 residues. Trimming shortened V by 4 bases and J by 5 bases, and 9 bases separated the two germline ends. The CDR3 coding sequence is TGTGCCAGCAGCCCAATGCGGACCGGGGAGCTGTTTTTT. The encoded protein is CASSPMRTGELFF.

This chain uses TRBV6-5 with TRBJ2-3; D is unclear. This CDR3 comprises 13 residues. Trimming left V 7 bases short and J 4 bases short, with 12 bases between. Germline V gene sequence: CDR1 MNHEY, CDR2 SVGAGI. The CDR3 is CASTSDSSDTQYF. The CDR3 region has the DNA TGTGCCAGCACTTCCGACTCTTCAGATACGCAGTATTTT.

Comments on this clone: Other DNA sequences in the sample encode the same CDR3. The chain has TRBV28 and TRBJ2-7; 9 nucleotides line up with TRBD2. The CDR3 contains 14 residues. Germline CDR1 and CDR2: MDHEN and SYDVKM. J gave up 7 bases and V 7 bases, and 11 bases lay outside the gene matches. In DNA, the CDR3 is TGTGCCAGCACCCCCCCGGGACTAGCAGGGGAGCAGTACTTC. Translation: CASTPPGLAGEQYF.

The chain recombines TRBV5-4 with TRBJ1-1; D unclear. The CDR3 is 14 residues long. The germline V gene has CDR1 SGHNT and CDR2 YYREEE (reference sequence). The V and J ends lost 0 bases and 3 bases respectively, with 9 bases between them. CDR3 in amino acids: CASSLEGGYTEAFF. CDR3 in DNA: TGTGCCAGCAGCTTGGAAGGTGGGTACACTGAAGCTTTCTTT.

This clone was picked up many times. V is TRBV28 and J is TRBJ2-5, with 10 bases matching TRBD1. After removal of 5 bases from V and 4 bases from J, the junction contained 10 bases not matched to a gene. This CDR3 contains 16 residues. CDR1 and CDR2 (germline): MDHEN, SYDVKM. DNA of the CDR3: TGTGCCAGCAGTGACTCGGGACAGGGGTGGAGAGAGACCCAGTACTTC. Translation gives CASSDSGQGWRETQYF.

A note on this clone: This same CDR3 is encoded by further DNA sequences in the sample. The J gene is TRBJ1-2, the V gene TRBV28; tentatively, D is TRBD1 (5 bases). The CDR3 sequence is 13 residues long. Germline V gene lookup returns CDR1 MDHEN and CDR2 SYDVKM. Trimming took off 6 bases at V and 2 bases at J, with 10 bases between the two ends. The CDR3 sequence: CASSRGGNYGYTF. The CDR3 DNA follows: TGTGCCAGCAGCCGGGGGGGGAACTATGGCTACACCTTC.

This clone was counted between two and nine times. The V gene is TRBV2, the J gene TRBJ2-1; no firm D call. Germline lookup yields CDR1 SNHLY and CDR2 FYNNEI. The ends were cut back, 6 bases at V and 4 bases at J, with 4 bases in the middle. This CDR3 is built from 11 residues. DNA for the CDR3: TGTGCCAGCAGCAATTACAATGAGCAGTTCTTC. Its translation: CASSNYNEQFF.

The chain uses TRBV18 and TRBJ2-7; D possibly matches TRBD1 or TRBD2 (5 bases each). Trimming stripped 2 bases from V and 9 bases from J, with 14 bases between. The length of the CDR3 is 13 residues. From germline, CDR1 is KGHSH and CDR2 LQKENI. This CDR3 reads CASSPELGVGQYF. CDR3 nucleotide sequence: TGTGCCAGCTCACCAGAGTTGGGGGTCGGGCAGTACTTC.

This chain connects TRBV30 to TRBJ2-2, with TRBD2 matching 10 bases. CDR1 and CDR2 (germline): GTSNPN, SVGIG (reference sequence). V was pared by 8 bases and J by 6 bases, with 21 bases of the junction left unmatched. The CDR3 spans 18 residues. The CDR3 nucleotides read TGTGCCGGATCGAGCACCAAGGGACTAGCGATGGGTTCCGGGGAGCTGTTTTTT. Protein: CAGSSTKGLAMGSGELFF.

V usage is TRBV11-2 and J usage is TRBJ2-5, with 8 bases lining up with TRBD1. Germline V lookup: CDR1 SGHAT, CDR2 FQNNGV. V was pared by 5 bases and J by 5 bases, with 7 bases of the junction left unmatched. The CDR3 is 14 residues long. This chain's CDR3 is CASSQDRVVETQYF. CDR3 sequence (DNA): TGTGCCAGCAGCCAGGACAGGGTTGTGGAGACCCAGTACTTC.

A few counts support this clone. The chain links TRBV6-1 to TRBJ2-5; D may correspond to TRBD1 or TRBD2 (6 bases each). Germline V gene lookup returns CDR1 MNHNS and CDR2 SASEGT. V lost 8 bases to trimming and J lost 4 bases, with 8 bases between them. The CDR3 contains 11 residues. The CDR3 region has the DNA TGTGCCAGCGGAGGGGGAGAGACCCAGTACTTC. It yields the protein CASGGGETQYF.

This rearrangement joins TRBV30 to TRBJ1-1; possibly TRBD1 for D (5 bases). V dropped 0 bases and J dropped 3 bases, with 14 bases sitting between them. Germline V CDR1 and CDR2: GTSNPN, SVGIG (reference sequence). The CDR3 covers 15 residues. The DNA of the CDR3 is TGTGCCTGGAGTGTAAACGACCGGGGGGACACTGAAGCTTTCTTT. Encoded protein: CAWSVNDRGDTEAFF.

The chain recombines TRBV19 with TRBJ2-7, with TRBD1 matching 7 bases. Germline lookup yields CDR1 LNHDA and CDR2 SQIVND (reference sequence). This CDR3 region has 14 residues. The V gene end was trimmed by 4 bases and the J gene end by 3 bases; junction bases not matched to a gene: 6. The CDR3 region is CASSTGTAHYEQYF. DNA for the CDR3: TGTGCCAGTAGTACCGGGACAGCTCACTACGAGCAGTACTTC.

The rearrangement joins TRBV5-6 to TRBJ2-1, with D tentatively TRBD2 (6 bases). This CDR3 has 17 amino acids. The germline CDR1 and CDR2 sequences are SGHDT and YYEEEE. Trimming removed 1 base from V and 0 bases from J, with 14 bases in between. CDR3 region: CASSLFGTLSSYNEQFF. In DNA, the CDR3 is TGTGCCAGCAGCTTGTTTGGGACTCTCAGCTCCTACAATGAGCAGTTCTTC.

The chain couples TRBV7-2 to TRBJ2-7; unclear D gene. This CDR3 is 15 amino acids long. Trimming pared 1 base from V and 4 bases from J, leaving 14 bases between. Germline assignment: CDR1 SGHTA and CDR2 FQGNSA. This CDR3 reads CASSLEGSSWYEQYF. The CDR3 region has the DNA TGTGCCAGCAGCTTAGAGGGTTCCTCATGGTACGAGCAGTACTTC.

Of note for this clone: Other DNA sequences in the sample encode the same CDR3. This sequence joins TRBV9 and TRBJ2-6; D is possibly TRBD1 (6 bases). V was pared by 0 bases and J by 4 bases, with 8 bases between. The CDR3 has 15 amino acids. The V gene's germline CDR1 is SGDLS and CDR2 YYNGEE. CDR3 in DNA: TGTGCCAGCAGCGTAGGGGGGCGCGGGGCCAACGTCCTGACTTTC. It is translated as CASSVGGRGANVLTF.

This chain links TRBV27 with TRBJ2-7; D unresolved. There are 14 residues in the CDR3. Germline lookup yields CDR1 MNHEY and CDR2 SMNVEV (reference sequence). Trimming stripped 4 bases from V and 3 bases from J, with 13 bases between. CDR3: CASSSIPFIYEQYF. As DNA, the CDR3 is TGTGCCAGCAGTTCGATTCCTTTTATCTACGAGCAGTACTTC.

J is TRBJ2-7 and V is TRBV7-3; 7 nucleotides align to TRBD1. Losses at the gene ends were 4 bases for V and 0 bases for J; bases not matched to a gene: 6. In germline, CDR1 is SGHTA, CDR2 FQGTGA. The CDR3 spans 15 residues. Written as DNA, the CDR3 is TGTGCCAGCAGCTCTACAGGGGATCCCTCCTACGAGCAGTACTTC. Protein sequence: CASSSTGDPSYEQYF. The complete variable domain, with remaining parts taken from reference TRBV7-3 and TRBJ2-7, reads GAGVSQTPSNKVTEKGKYVELRCDPISGHTALYWYRQSLGQGPEFLIYFQGTGAADDSGLPNDRFFAVRPEGSVSTLKIQRTERGDSAVYLCASSSTGDPSYEQYFGPGTRLTVT.

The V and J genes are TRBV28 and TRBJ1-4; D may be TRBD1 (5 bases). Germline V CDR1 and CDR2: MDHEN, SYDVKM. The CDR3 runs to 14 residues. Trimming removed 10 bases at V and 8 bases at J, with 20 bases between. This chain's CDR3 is CATKGNRFIEKLFF. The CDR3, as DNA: TGTGCCACCAAGGGGAACAGGTTTATCGAAAAACTGTTTTTT.

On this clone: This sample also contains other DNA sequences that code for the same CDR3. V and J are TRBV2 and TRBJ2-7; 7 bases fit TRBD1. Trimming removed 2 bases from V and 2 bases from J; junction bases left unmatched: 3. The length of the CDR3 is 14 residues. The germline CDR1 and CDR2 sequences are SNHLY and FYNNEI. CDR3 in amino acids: CASSERDRPYEQYF. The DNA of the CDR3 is TGTGCCAGCAGTGAACGGGACAGACCCTACGAGCAGTACTTC.

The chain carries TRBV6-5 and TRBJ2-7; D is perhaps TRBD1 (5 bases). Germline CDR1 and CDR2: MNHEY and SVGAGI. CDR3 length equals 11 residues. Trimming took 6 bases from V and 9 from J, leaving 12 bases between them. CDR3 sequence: CASSREGAQYF. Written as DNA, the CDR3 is TGTGCCAGCAGCAGGGAAGGGGCGCAGTACTTC.

DNA of the CDR3: TGTGCCAGCAGTGCAGACAGCTCTGGAAACACCATATATTTT. Translating gives CASSADSSGNTIYF. The rearrangement links TRBV6-6 to TRBJ1-3; D possibly corresponds to TRBD1 (5 bases). The V end was cut by 5 bases, the J end by 0 bases, with 8 bases between. The CDR3 spans 14 residues. Germline lookup yields CDR1 MNHNY and CDR2 SVGAGI (reference sequence).

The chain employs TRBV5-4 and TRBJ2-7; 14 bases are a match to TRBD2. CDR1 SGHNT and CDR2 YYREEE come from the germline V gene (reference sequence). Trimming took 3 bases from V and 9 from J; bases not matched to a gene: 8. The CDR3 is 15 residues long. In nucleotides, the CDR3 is TGTGCCAGCAGCTCCGGGACTAGCGGGAGAAGAGGGCAGTACTTC. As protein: CASSSGTSGRRGQYF.

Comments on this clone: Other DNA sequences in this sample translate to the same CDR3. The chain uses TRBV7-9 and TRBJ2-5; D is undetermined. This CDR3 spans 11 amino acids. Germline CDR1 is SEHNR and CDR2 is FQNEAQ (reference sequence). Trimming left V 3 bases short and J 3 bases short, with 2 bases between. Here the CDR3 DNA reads TGTGCCAGCAGCTTTAAAGAGACCCAGTACTTC. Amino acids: CASSFKETQYF.

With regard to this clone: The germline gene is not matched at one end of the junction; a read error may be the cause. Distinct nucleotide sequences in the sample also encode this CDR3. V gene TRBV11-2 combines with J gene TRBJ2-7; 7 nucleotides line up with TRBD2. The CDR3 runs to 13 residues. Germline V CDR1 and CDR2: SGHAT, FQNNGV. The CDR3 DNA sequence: TGTGCTAGCAGCTTCGGGGGAGGGGTCGAGCAGTACTTC. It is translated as CASSFGGGVEQYF. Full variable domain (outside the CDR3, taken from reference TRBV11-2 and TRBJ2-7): EAGVAQSPRYKIIEKRQSVAFWCNPISGHATLYWYQQILGQGPKLLIQFQNNGVVDDSQLPKDRFSAERLKGVDSTLKIQPAKLEDSAVYLCASSFGGGVEQYFGPGTRLTVT.

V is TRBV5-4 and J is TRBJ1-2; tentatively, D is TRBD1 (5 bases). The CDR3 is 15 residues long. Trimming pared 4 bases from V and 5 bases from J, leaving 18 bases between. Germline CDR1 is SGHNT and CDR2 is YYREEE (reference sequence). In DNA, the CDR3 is TGTGCCAGCAGCCCCACTAGGGACGGAATATATGGCTACACCTTC. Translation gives CASSPTRDGIYGYTF. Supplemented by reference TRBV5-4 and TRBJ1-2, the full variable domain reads ETGVTQSPTHLIKTRGQQVTLRCSSQSGHNTVSWYQQALGQGPQFIFQYYREEENGRGNFPPRFSGLQFPNYSSELNVNALELDDSALYLCASSPTRDGIYGYTFGSGTRLTVV.

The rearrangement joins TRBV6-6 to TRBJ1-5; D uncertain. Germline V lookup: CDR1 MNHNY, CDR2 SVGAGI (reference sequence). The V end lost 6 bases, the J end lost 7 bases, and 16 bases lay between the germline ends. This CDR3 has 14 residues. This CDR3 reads CASSSDRPWQPQHF. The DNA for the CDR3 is TGTGCCAGCAGCTCGGACCGACCCTGGCAGCCCCAGCATTTT.

This CDR3 is CATSRDNSYNEQFF. CDR3 bases: TGTGCCACCAGCAGAGATAACTCCTACAATGAGCAGTTCTTC. The gene calls are TRBV15 and TRBJ2-1; D gene uncertain. The germline V and J ends were trimmed by 0 bases and 0 bases, with 3 bases remaining between them. CDR1 LNHNV and CDR2 YYDKDF come from the germline V gene (reference sequence). This CDR3 is built from 14 residues. Full variable domain (missing parts from reference TRBV15 and TRBJ2-1): DAMVIQNPRYQVTQFGKPVTLSCSQTLNHNVMYWYQQKSSQAPKLLFHYYDKDFNNEADTPDNFQSRRPNTSFCFLDIRSPGLGDTAMYLCATSRDNSYNEQFFGPGTRLTVL.